This entry describes one T cell receptor (beta chain). Which antigen it targets is not known. Within one base of it there is no much larger clone, and no base qualities were kept. Library prep was done by 5' RACE. TCRdb lists the instrument as Illumina HiSeq 2500. A second roughly 6 to 11 cycle PCR used a sample-barcoded 5' primer and a J-beta primer mix. A unique molecular identifier was introduced onto each TCR beta cDNA molecule by a template-switch 5' adaptor carrying 12 random nucleotides. At least 2.5 million CDR3-containing paired-end reads were obtained from each sample. First-strand cDNA synthesis was performed from all RNA using the Mint cDNA synthesis kit, with priming by a TRBC-specific oligonucleotide. Following uracil-DNA glycosylase treatment, a first 18-cycle PCR with universal primers M1SS and BC2_uni_R was performed on all cDNA. The original methods were these. For normalization, 1 million high-quality reads were randomly selected from each sample, with every read carrying a distinct molecular identifier. Reads sharing molecular identifiers were discarded rather than binned into consensus sequences. MiTCR, set to a Q25 quality threshold and the strictest error-elimination algorithm, was used for CDR3 identification, clonotype clustering and error correction. A nonparametric unseen species model with Euler transformation was used to estimate a lower bound on total TCR beta diversity. Starting from the raw public reads, TCRdb applied fastp trimming at Q25, assembled clones with MiXCR and retained in-frame beta chains. For every CDR3 protein sequence, its rows merge into one entry that carries the most common genes and DNA. The V and J calls reflect TCRdb's pipeline rather than the authors' work. For this sample there are over 1,500,000 distinct CDR3 sequences; about 50% appear just once. The ten largest clones add up to roughly 2% of the sample.

The sample comes from a study of blood T cells in healthy people across ages (dated by TCRdb to about 2015). Looking at the study overall: In model experiments, roughly one uniquely barcoded TCR beta cDNA molecule per two T cells was captured by template switching. Using the same blood draw, the study looked at two additional independent replicas of 1 million unique cDNA reads for two donors, one aged 18 to 30 and the other aged 80 or older. Using deep sequencing normalized with unique cDNA molecular identifiers, the study measured how TCR beta repertoire diversity changes with age. To avoid experimental bias, donors of different ages were spread randomly across the sequencing lanes. The donors were divided into four age groups: young (average roughly 15 years), middle-aged (about 41), aged (about 62) and long-lived (around 80). The paper's findings and limits, for the study overall: Total diversity estimates from one million sequenced T cells were considered lower bounds and underestimates. Compared with the aged group, more naive CD4+ T cells, fewer expanded clones and increased TCR diversity were shown by the long-lived group, suggesting age selection. The percentage of naive T cells measured by flow cytometry correlated strongly with observed TCR beta diversity. Because donor CMV infection status was unknown, age-related changes in expanded clonotypes were potentially confounded. Since profiling was done on bulk unsorted PBMCs, naive and antigen-experienced compartments could not be conclusively compared. As age increased, observed TCR beta diversity per million T cells dropped in a roughly linear way, and a significant reduction was already evident by age about 40.

The CDR3 measures 13 amino acids from cysteine to phenylalanine. The retained sequence is limited to the CDR3, 39 bases, with the frame set at the first base. V is clipped by 2 bases and J by 4 bases, and the sequence between their germline boundaries is 8 bases long. The germline V gene sets CDR1 to MNHEY and CDR2 to SVGAGI. The approximately 39 donors, aged roughly 6 to 90 years, were systemically healthy Caucasian individuals from Russia. Each donor gave approximately 10 milliliters of peripheral blood, collected into EDTA-treated Vacutainer tubes. Ficoll-Paque density-gradient centrifugation was used to isolate PBMCs, with at least 6.5 million per sample. Total RNA, at least 6 micrograms per sample, was extracted from PBMCs with Trizol reagent. Naive CD45RAhigh/CD27high T cell percentages were measured by flow cytometry on a PBMC aliquot from every donor.

Sequenced material: blood. Recombination linked TRBV6-5 to TRBJ1-2, with no confidently assigned D gene. The receptor was derived from a middle-aged woman in good health. The DNA sequence is given as TGTGCCAGCAGTTACGGGGATCGCTATGGCTACACCTTC. It specifies CASSYGDRYGYTF.